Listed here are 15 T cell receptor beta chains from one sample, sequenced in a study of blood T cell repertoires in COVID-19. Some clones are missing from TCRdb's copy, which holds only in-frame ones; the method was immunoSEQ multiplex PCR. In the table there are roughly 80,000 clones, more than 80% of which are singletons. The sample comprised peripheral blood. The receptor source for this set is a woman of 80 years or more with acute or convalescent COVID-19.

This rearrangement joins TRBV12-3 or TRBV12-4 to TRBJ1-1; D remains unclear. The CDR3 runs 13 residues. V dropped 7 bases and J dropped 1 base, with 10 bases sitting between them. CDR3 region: CASTLMANTEAFF. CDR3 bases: TGTGCCAGCACTCTCATGGCGAACACTGAAGCTTTCTTT.

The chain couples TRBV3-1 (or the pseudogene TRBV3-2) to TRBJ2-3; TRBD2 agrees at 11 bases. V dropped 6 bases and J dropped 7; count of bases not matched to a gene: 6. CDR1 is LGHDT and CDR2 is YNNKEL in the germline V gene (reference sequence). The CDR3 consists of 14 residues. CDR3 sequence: CASRAGTSGHTQYF. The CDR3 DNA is TGTGCCAGCAGGGCCGGGACTAGCGGCCATACGCAGTATTTT.

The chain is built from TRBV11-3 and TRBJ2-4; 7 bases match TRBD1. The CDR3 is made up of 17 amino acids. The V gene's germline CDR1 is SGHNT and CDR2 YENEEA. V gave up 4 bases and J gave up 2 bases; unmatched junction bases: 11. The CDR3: CASSWPQGRGSKNIQYF. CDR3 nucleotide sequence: TGTGCCAGCAGCTGGCCACAGGGGCGAGGTTCCAAAAACATTCAGTACTTC.

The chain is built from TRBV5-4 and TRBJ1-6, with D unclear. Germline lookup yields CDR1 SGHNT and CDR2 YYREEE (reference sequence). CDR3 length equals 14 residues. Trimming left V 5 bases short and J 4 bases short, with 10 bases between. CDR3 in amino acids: CASRRTDYNSPLHF. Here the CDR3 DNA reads TGTGCCAGCAGGCGGACTGATTATAATTCACCCCTCCACTTT.

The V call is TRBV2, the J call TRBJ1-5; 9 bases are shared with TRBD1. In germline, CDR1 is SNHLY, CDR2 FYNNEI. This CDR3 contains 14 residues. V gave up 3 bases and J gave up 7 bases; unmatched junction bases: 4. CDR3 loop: CASSEGGQGQPQHF. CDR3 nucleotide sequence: TGTGCCAGCAGTGAGGGGGGACAGGGCCAGCCCCAGCATTTT.

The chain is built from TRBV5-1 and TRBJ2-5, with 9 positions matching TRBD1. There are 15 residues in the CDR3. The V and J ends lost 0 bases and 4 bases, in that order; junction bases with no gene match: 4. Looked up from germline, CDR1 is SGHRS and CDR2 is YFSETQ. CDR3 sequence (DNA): TGCGCCAGCAGCTTGGCGGGACAGGGCCTAGAGACCCAGTACTTC. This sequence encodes CASSLAGQGLETQYF.

This CDR3 is CASSAFGTGYYGYTF. CDR3 nucleotide sequence: TGCGCCAGCAGCGCTTTCGGGACAGGGTATTATGGCTACACCTTC. This chain links TRBV5-1 with TRBJ1-2, with 9 bases fitting TRBD1. The CDR3 is 15 residues long. V lost 4 bases, J lost 5 bases, and 9 bases stayed unmatched. CDR1 is SGHRS and CDR2 is YFSETQ in the germline V gene.

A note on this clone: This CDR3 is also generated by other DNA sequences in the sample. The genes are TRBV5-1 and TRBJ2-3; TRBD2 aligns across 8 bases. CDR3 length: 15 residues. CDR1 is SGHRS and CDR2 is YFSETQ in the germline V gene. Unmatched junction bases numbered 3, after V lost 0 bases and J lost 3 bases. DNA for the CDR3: TGCGCCAGCAGCTTGGCCGGGAGGGGGACAGATACGCAGTATTTT. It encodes CASSLAGRGTDTQYF.

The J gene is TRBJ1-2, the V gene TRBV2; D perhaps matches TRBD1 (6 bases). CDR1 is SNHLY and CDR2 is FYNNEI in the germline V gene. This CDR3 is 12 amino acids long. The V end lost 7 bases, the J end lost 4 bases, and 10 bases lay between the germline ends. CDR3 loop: CASKTGTYGYTF. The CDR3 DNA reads TGTGCCAGCAAAACAGGGACCTATGGCTACACCTTC.

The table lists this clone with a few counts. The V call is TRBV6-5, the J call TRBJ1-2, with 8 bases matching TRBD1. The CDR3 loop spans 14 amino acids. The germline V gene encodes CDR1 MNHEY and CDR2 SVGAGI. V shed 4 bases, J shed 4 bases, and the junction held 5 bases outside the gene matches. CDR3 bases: TGTGCCAGCAGTTCCCCCACAGGGGGCTATGGCTACACCTTC. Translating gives CASSSPTGGYGYTF.

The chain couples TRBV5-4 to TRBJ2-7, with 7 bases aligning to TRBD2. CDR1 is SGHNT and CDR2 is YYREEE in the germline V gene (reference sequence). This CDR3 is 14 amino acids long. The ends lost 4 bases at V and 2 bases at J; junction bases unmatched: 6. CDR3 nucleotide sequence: TGTGCCAGCAGCATCTCTAGCGGCCCCTACGAGCAGTACTTC. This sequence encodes CASSISSGPYEQYF.

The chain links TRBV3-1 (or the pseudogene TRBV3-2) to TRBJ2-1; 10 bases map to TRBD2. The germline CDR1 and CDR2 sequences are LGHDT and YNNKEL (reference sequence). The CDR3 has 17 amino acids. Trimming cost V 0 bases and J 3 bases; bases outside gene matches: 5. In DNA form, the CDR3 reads TGTGCCAGCAGCCAAGATTTGGCTAGCGGGAGCTACAATGAGCAGTTCTTC. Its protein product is CASSQDLASGSYNEQFF.

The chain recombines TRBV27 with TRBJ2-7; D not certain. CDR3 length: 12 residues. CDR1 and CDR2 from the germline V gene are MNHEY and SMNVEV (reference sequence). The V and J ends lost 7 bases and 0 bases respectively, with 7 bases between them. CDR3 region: CASISSSYEQYF. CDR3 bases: TGTGCCAGCATTTCTAGCTCCTACGAGCAGTACTTC.

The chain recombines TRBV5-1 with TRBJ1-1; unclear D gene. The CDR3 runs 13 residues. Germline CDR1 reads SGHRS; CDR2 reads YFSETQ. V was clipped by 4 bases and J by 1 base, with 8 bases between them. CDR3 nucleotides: TGCGCCAGCAGCCCGTACACGAACACTGAAGCTTTCTTT. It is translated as CASSPYTNTEAFF.

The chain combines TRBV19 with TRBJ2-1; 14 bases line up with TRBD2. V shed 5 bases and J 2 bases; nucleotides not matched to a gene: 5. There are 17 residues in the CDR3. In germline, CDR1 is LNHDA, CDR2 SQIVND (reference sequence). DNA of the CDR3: TGTGCCAGTAGTTCCGCGGGACTAGCGGGGGCCTACAATGAGCAGTTCTTC. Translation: CASSSAGLAGAYNEQFF.